This TCR beta chain was obtained from a study of blood T cell repertoires in COVID-19 (dated by TCRdb to about 2020). General notes on the study: Samples from collaborators originated in the United States, Italy and Spain and spanned both the acute and convalescent phases of COVID-19. The prospective study material was composed of cDNA or gDNA derived from T cells, B-cell-depleted T cells, or PBMCs. Deeply sampled blood TCRbeta repertoires from subjects exposed to, actively infected with, or recovered from COVID-19 were included in the dataset. A freely available public database, intended as a resource for researchers studying the immune response to SARS-CoV-2, is where the repertoires were released. The samples were drawn from two sources: the first 160 participants of the ongoing ImmuneRACE study, and 1,000 to 1,500 subjects contributed by 6 global collaborators. A de-identified subject ID, COVID-19 status, age in years and sex were almost always included in the sample metadata. Where HLA class I and class II types were available, the types were taken from metadata supplied by the sample provider, not from assay-based typing.

The collaborating institutions used their own protocols to collect whole blood in K2EDTA tubes. For TCRbeta analysis, collaborators shipped samples in one of three forms: frozen whole blood, isolated PBMCs, or DNA extracted from either of those sample types. Overall study results and their limits: The amount of clinical and demographic metadata varied by source and participant and was provided uncurated.

TCRbeta CDR3 regions were amplified from genomic DNA by means of the immunoSEQ Assay, a bias-controlled multiplex PCR. As for how the authors treated the data: The number of nucleated cells in each sample was estimated from the amplification of reference gene primers within the assay. To quantify the absolute abundance of each unique TCRbeta CDR3 rearrangement, sequence reads were collapsed and filtered. For each sample, productive Simpson clonality was calculated by taking the square root of Simpson's diversity index across productive rearrangements. TCRdb took over this immuneACCESS table, retaining in-frame rearrangements with V and J assigned. Such tables are incomplete; in checked studies, under half of the missing clones stem from an unresolved V gene, and the remainder is unexplained. The DNA gave D and trimming, while V, J and clone size come from that table. The sample has 70,000 to 95,000 clones on record, just over 85% of them singletons. More than 4.5% of the sample is in the top ten clones.

The germline V gene (reference sequence) sets CDR1 to MNHEY and CDR2 to SMNVEV. At the junction V is shortened by 5 bases and J by 4 bases; bases outside the gene matches: 7. Taken from cysteine to phenylalanine, the CDR3 has 14 residues. Only CDR3 DNA is held: 42 bases, read in frame from base 1. Turning to this clone: The antigen this receptor binds is unknown. No much larger clone exists at a distance of one base, and base qualities are not known.

Sequenced: peripheral blood. The sequence was obtained from an elderly woman with acute or convalescent COVID-19. The V gene is TRBV27 and the J gene is TRBJ2-7, with 8 junctional bases fitting TRBD2. The CDR3 protein sequence reads: CASSLREGEYEQYF. The DNA sequence reads TGTGCCAGCAGTCTACGGGAGGGGGAGTACGAGCAGTACTTC.